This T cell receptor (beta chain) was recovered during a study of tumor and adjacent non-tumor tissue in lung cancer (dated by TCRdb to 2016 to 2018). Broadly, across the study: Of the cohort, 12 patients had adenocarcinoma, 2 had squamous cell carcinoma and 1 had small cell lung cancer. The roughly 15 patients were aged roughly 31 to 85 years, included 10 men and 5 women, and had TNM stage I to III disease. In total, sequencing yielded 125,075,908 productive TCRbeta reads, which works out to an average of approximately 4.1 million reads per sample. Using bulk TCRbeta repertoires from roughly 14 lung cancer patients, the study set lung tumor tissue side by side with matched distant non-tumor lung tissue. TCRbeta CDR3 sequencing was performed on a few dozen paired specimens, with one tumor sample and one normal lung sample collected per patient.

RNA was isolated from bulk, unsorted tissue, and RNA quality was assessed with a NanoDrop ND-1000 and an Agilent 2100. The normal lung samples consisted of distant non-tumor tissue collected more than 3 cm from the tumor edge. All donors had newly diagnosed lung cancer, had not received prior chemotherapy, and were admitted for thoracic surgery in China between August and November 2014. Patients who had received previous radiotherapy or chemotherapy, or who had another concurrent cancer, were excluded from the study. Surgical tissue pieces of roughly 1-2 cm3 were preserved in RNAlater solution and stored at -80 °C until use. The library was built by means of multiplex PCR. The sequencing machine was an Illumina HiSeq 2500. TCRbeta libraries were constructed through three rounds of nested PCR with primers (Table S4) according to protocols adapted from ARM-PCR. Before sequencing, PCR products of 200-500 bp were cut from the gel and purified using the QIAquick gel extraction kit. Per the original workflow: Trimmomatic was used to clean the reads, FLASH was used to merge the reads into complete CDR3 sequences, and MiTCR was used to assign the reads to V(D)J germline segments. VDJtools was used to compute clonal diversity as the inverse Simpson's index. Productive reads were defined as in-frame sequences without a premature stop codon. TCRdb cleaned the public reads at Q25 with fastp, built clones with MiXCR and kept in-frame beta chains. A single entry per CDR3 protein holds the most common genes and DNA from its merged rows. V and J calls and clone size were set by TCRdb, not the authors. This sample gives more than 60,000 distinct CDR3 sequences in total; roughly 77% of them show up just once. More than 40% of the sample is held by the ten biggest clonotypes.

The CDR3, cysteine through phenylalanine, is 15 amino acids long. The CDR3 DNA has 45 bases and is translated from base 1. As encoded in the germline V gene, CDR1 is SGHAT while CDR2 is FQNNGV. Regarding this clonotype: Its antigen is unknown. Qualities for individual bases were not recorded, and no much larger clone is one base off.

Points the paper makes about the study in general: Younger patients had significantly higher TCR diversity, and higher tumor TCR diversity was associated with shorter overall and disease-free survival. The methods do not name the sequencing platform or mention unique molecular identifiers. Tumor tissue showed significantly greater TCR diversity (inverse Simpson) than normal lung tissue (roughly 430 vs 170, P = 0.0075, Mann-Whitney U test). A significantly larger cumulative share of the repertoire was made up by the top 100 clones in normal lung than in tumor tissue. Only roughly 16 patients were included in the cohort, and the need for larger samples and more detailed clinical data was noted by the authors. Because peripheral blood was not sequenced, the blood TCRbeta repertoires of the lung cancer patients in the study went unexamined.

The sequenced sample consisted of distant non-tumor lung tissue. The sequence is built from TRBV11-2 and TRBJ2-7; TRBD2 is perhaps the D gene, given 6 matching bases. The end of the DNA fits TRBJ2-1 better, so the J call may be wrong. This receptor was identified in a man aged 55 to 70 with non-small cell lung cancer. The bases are TGTGCCAGCAGCTACACCGGGGGTACGTCCTACGAACAGTTCTTC. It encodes CASSYTGGTSYEQFF.